Listed here are 19 T cell receptor beta chains from one sample, sequenced in a study of blood T cell repertoires in COVID-19. Produced via immunoSEQ multiplex PCR; TCRdb's table is partial and in-frame only. The table lists about 82,000 clones, about four fifths of them singletons. Specimen: peripheral blood. These receptors originate from a woman aged 35 to 49 with active or convalescent COVID-19.

This chain uses TRBV7-9 with TRBJ1-1, with TRBD1 matching over 7 bases. The V and J ends lost 5 bases and 5 bases, in that order; junction bases with no gene match: 11. This CDR3 comprises 15 residues. Germline-derived CDR1 and CDR2 are SEHNR and FQNEAQ (reference sequence). Here the CDR3 reads CASSPQGVFGTEAFF. Written as DNA, the CDR3 is TGTGCCAGCAGCCCCCAGGGGGTTTTTGGGACTGAAGCTTTCTTT. The whole variable domain, filled in from reference TRBV7-9 and TRBJ1-1, reads DTGVSQNPRHKITKRGQNVTFRCDPISEHNRLYWYRQTLGQGPEFLTYFQNEAQLEKSRLLSDRFSAERPKGSFSTLEIQRTEQGDSAMYLCASSPQGVFGTEAFFGQGTRLTVV.

This clone was recorded a few times. The chain has TRBV7-6 and TRBJ2-7; TRBD1 agrees at 9 bases. J lost 2 bases, V lost 5 bases, and 7 bases had no gene match. The CDR3 consists of 15 residues. The germline V gene encodes CDR1 SGHVS and CDR2 FNYEAQ. The CDR3 coding sequence is TGTGCCAGCAGCGCACAGGGGGCCCCAACCTACGAGCAGTACTTC. It is translated as CASSAQGAPTYEQYF. The full variable domain, with the rest looked up from reference TRBV7-6 and TRBJ2-7, is GAGVSQSPRYKVTKRGQDVALRCDPISGHVSLYWYRQALGQGPEFLTYFNYEAQQDKSGLPNDRFSAERPEGSISTLTIQRTEQRDSAMYRCASSAQGAPTYEQYFGPGTRLTVT.

This clone was found a few times. The rearrangement joins TRBV7-9 to TRBJ1-2; 10 bases are a match to TRBD1. The CDR3 runs 13 residues. Looked up from germline, CDR1 is SEHNR and CDR2 is FQNEAQ (reference sequence). With V trimmed by 5 bases and J by 8 bases, 5 bases remained unmatched. The CDR3 spells CASSPGTGVGYTF. The CDR3 nucleotides read TGTGCCAGCAGCCCCGGGACAGGGGTGGGCTACACCTTC.

The V gene is TRBV7-2, the J gene TRBJ2-1; D might be TRBD2 (5 bases). Trimming left V 5 bases short and J 4 bases short, with 21 bases between. The length of the CDR3 is 17 residues. Germline values: CDR1 SGHTA, CDR2 FQGNSA. The CDR3 here is CASSQWWALVSYNEQFF. CDR3 nucleotide sequence: TGTGCCAGCAGCCAGTGGTGGGCACTAGTTAGTTACAATGAGCAGTTCTTC. Variable domain in full (rest from reference TRBV7-2 and TRBJ2-1): GAGVSQSPSNKVTEKGKDVELRCDPISGHTALYWYRQSLGQGLEFLIYFQGNSAPDKSGLPSDRFSAERTGGSVSTLTIQRTQQEDSAVYLCASSQWWALVSYNEQFFGPGTRLTVL.

The chain is built from TRBV11-2 and TRBJ2-7, with TRBD2 matching 7 bases. Germline trimming cut 8 bases from V and 3 bases from J; bases unmatched to any gene: 10. Germline loops: CDR1 SGHAT, CDR2 FQNNGV. This CDR3 has 14 residues. The CDR3 sequence is CASYDPGGVYEQYF. The CDR3 DNA is TGTGCCAGCTACGATCCGGGGGGAGTCTACGAGCAGTACTTC.

This clone was counted a single time. The rearrangement links TRBV5-5 to TRBJ2-7; TRBD2 might be the D (5 bases). The CDR3 totals 14 residues. Germline CDR1 is SGHKS and CDR2 is YYEKEE (reference sequence). Trimming shortened V by 2 bases and J by 5 bases, and 14 bases separated the two germline ends. CDR3 coding DNA: TGTGCCAGCAGCTTCTTTTCGGGGTACAACGAGCAGTACTTC. This sequence encodes CASSFFSGYNEQYF.

The V gene is TRBV6-6, the J gene TRBJ1-1, with 8 positions matching TRBD1. CDR3 size: 17 residues. The germline V gene encodes CDR1 MNHNY and CDR2 SVGAGI (reference sequence). Germline trimming cut 5 bases from V and 10 bases from J; bases unmatched to any gene: 21. This CDR3 reads CASSRMGLTGDRGSAFF. CDR3 sequence (DNA): TGTGCCAGCAGTCGGATGGGCTTGACAGGGGATAGAGGTTCAGCTTTCTTT.

CDR3 sequence: CASSPDRVQPQHF. The CDR3, as DNA: TGTGCCAGCAGCCCTGACAGGGTTCAGCCCCAGCATTTT. J is TRBJ1-5 and V is TRBV7-2; 7 nucleotides match TRBD1. Germline V gene data show CDR1 as SGHTA and CDR2 as FQGNSA. The CDR3 has 13 residues. The ends lost 5 bases at V and 6 bases at J; junction bases unmatched: 4.

The CDR3 spells CASSLARGGLYQETQYF. The CDR3, as DNA: TGTGCCAGCAGCTTAGCGCGCGGGGGATTGTACCAAGAGACCCAGTACTTC. The genes are TRBV7-8 and TRBJ2-5, with TRBD2 matching over 7 bases. V shed 0 bases and J 0 bases; nucleotides not matched to a gene: 7. This CDR3 spans 17 amino acids. Germline V gives CDR1 SGHVS, CDR2 FQNEAQ.

The chain couples TRBV5-1 to TRBJ2-7; maybe TRBD2 (6 bases). Germline CDR1 reads SGHRS; CDR2 reads YFSETQ. V lost 4 bases to trimming and J lost 5 bases, with 19 bases between them. The CDR3 is made up of 15 amino acids. The CDR3 loop is CASSPGLSPTDEQYF. Here the CDR3 DNA reads TGCGCCAGCAGCCCGGGACTCTCTCCTACCGACGAGCAGTACTTC.

Only one count was recorded for this clone. The CDR3 region is CASSRGSGGAYEQYF. The CDR3 DNA reads TGTGCCAGCAGCCGAGGTAGCGGGGGGGCCTACGAGCAGTACTTC. The gene calls are TRBV5-4 and TRBJ2-7, with 11 bases matching TRBD2. CDR3 length: 15 amino acids. Germline trimming cut 4 bases from V and 2 bases from J; bases unmatched to any gene: 5. From germline, CDR1 is SGHNT and CDR2 YYREEE (reference sequence).

The rearrangement joins TRBV10-3 to TRBJ2-1, with a tentative D call TRBD2 (5 bases). Germline lookup yields CDR1 ENHRY and CDR2 SYGVKD. This CDR3 comprises 15 residues. V dropped 6 bases and J dropped 6 bases, with 18 bases sitting between them. The CDR3, as DNA: TGTGCCATCAGGAAAATAGCTGAGGGTTTCAATGAGCAGTTCTTC. This gives the protein CAIRKIAEGFNEQFF.

The V gene is TRBV6-5, the J gene TRBJ2-5; TRBD2 agrees at 10 bases. V lost 6 bases to trimming and J lost 1 base; unmatched junction nucleotides: 5. CDR3 size: 15 residues. CDR1 is MNHEY and CDR2 is SVGAGI in the germline V gene. Here the CDR3 DNA reads TGTGCCAGCAGGTTAGCGGGAGGCGTCCAAGAGACCCAGTACTTC. This codes for CASRLAGGVQETQYF.

V and J are TRBV29-1 and TRBJ1-1; 7 nucleotides agree with TRBD1. V gave up 6 bases and J gave up 1 base; unmatched junction bases: 2. The germline CDR1 and CDR2 sequences are SQVTM and ANQGSEA. CDR3 length: 12 amino acids. In DNA, the CDR3 is TGCAGCGTGGACAGGAGGAACACTGAAGCTTTCTTT. Translation gives CSVDRRNTEAFF.

The chain uses TRBV5-1 and TRBJ1-6; 7 bases match TRBD1. Germline V gene data show CDR1 as SGHRS and CDR2 as YFSETQ. Trimming cost V 0 bases and J 7 bases; bases outside gene matches: 7. The CDR3 has 16 amino acids. The DNA for the CDR3 is TGCGCCAGCAGCTTGGCGACAGGGCAGGGGAATTCACCCCTCCACTTT. It yields the protein CASSLATGQGNSPLHF.

V and J are TRBV6-2 or TRBV6-3 and TRBJ2-7, with 7 bases identical to TRBD2. The junction had 6 bases not matched to a gene; V was cut back by 4 bases and J by 3 bases. Germline loops: CDR1 MNHEY, CDR2 SVGEGT. The CDR3 is 14 amino acids. CDR3 DNA sequence: TGTGCCAGCAGTTCATGGACTAGAGACTACGAGCAGTACTTC. This translates into CASSSWTRDYEQYF.

This clone has just a few counts. The CDR3 nucleotides read TGTGCCAGCAGTGGGGGACAGGCCCTGGATACGCAGTATTTT. This translates into CASSGGQALDTQYF. This chain uses TRBV2 with TRBJ2-3; TRBD1 matches at 8 bases. CDR1 is SNHLY and CDR2 is FYNNEI in the germline V gene. Trimming cost V 4 bases and J 6 bases; bases outside gene matches: 6. The CDR3 covers 14 residues.

This chain links TRBV19 with TRBJ2-7, with 7 positions matching TRBD1. With 5 bases clipped from V and 2 bases from J, the junction kept 18 bases outside the gene matches. Germline V gene data show CDR1 as LNHDA and CDR2 as SQIVND (reference sequence). The CDR3 has 18 amino acids. The CDR3, as DNA: TGTGCCAGTAGTGCGCTACGCCTTGGACAGGCTGGCGCCTACGAGCAGTACTTC. Encoded protein: CASSALRLGQAGAYEQYF.

This clone was seen only a few times. This chain uses TRBV11-1 with TRBJ1-2; D may be TRBD1 (6 bases). Germline-derived CDR1 and CDR2 are SGHAT and FQDESV (reference sequence). The CDR3 is 16 amino acids. V lost 8 bases and J lost 4, with 23 bases in between. The CDR3 nucleotides are TGTGCCAGCGCTCAGGCCACAGGGCCCGATTCCTATGGCTACACCTTC. Translation gives CASAQATGPDSYGYTF.